One sample yielded the 10 T cell receptor beta chains listed below, sequenced in a study of T cell changes during pregnancy in multiple sclerosis. Method: immunoSEQ multiplex PCR; TCRdb's copy keeps in-frame clones and lacks some. This table holds over 35,000 clones, 92% found once. This material consisted of CD8+ T cells from peripheral blood mononuclear cells, taken in the first trimester of pregnancy. The receptors derive from a female donor with multiple sclerosis, enrolled in a pregnancy study.

The rearrangement uses TRBV7-9 and TRBJ1-4; the match to TRBD1 covers 7 bases. The J segment lost 5 bases and the V segment lost 4 bases, leaving 7 bases of the junction unmatched. The CDR3 runs to 15 residues. In germline, CDR1 is SEHNR, CDR2 FQNEAQ (reference sequence). This chain's CDR3 is CASSYEDRTNEKLFF. In nucleotides, the CDR3 is TGTGCCAGCAGCTACGAGGACAGGACAAATGAAAAACTGTTTTTT.

This chain joins TRBV28 and TRBJ1-6; unclear D gene. CDR1 and CDR2 (germline): MDHEN, SYDVKM. The V end was cut by 8 bases, the J end by 0 bases, with 11 bases between. This CDR3 is built from 15 residues. In DNA form, the CDR3 reads TGTGCCAGCTTCACCATGAGCTCCTATAATTCACCCCTCCACTTT. It yields the protein CASFTMSSYNSPLHF.

This chain joins TRBV27 and TRBJ1-5; D is ambiguous. This CDR3 spans 12 amino acids. V gave up 6 bases and J gave up 1 base, with 4 bases separating them. CDR1 is MNHEY, CDR2 SMNVEV, per germline (reference sequence). The CDR3 loop reads CASSRSNQPQHF. The CDR3, as DNA: TGTGCCAGCAGCCGGAGCAATCAGCCCCAGCATTTT.

This rearrangement joins TRBV5-1 to TRBJ1-1; no clear D gene. CDR1 is SGHRS, CDR2 YFSETQ, per germline. The germline V and J ends were trimmed by 2 bases and 1 base, with 6 bases remaining between them. The CDR3 has 13 amino acids. The CDR3 bases are TGCGCCAGCAGCTTCAGCGGGAACACTGAAGCTTTCTTT. Translating gives CASSFSGNTEAFF. The whole variable domain, filled in from reference TRBV5-1 and TRBJ1-1, reads KAGVTQTPRYLIKTRGQQVTLSCSPISGHRSVSWYQQTPGQGLQFLFEYFSETQRNKGNFPGRFSGRQFSNSRSEMNVSTLELGDSALYLCASSFSGNTEAFFGQGTRLTVV.

CDR3 bases: TGCGCCAGCAGTGAGTCGAACAGCCGTTTATCCTATACGCAGTATTTT. It is translated as CASSESNSRLSYTQYF. The chain carries TRBV10-1 and TRBJ2-3, with D unclear. Trimming cost V 0 bases and J 7 bases, with 17 bases left between them. Germline V gene lookup returns CDR1 WNHNN and CDR2 SYGVQD (reference sequence). The CDR3 contains 16 residues.

The chain joins TRBV25-1 to TRBJ1-1; tentative D call: TRBD1 (6 bases). The germline CDR1 and CDR2 sequences are MGHDK and SYGVNS. Trimming left V 8 bases short and J 0 bases short, with 10 bases between. This CDR3 is 13 amino acids long. The CDR3 DNA is TGTGCCAGCTCCGAGGGGGTGAACACTGAAGCTTTCTTT. Its protein is CASSEGVNTEAFF.

V is TRBV18 and J is TRBJ2-3, with a possible D match to TRBD1 (5 bases). Trimming cost V 2 bases and J 2 bases, with 11 bases left between them. This CDR3 is built from 15 residues. CDR1 and CDR2 from the germline V gene are KGHSH and LQKENI. The CDR3 DNA reads TGTGCCAGCTCACCAGATGGACACCTCACAGATACGCAGTATTTT. Protein sequence: CASSPDGHLTDTQYF.

The V gene is TRBV11-2, the J gene TRBJ2-7, with 7 bases identical to TRBD2. CDR3 length: 13 residues. Germline V gene data show CDR1 as SGHAT and CDR2 as FQNNGV. V dropped 6 bases and J dropped 0; count of bases not matched to a gene: 2. The CDR3 nucleotides are TGTGCCAGCAGTGGGGGGGACTCCTACGAGCAGTACTTC. Translation: CASSGGDSYEQYF.

J is TRBJ1-1 and V is TRBV7-6; TRBD1 is a possible D gene (5 bases). The CDR3 contains 13 residues. Germline values: CDR1 SGHVS, CDR2 FNYEAQ. The V and J ends lost 5 bases and 6 bases respectively, with 13 bases between them. Here the CDR3 reads CASSTSGGSEAFF. The CDR3, as DNA: TGTGCCAGCAGCACCTCCGGGGGGTCTGAAGCTTTCTTT.

V is TRBV9 and J is TRBJ2-1; 7 positions agree with TRBD2. The junction had 9 bases not matched to a gene; V was cut back by 3 bases and J by 3 bases. This CDR3 has 16 residues. Germline V CDR1 and CDR2: SGDLS, YYNGEE. This chain's CDR3 is CASSAGGMLYYNEQFF. The DNA of the CDR3 is TGTGCCAGCAGCGCCGGGGGGATGCTCTACTACAATGAGCAGTTCTTC.